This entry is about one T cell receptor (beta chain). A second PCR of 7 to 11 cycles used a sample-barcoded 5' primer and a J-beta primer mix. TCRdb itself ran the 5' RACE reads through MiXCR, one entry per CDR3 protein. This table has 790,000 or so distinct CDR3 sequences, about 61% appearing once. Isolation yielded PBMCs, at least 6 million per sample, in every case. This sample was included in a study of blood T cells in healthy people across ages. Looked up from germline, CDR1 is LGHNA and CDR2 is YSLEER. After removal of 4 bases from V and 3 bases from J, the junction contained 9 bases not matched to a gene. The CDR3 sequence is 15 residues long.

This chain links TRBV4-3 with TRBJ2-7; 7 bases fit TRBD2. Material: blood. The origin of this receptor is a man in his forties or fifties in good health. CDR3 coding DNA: TGCGCCAGCAGCCGCGATCCCGGGGGGATCTACGAGCAGTACTTC. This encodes CASSRDPGGIYEQYF.